This record looks at one T cell receptor beta chain sequence and its context. Germline lookup yields CDR1 MNHEY and CDR2 SVGAGI. There are 15 residues in the CDR3. Trimming at V came to 6 bases and at J to 0 bases, leaving 7 bases not matched to a gene. These data are taken from a study of T cell responses to AZD1222 COVID-19 vaccine. TCRdb's copy holds only in-frame clones and misses some; the assay was immunoSEQ multiplex PCR. Of some 130,000 clones in the sample, 92% were seen once. The input for sequencing was peripheral blood, taken on day 0 of AZD1222 vaccination. The origin of this receptor is an adult in good health. The chain carries TRBV6-5 and TRBJ2-7; 8 nucleotides line up with TRBD1. The CDR3 DNA reads TGTGCCAGCAGCCCCGACAGGGGTCCCTCCTACGAGCAGTACTTC. Translated: CASSPDRGPSYEQYF.